This T cell receptor (beta chain) was captured by sequencing in a study of Graves' ophthalmopathy and Graves' hyperthyroidism. This clonotype was counted ten times or more. The study amplified TCR beta CDR3 regions using RNA transcripts. The first-round RT-PCR employed HTBI primers together with the Qiagen OneStep RT-PCR kit. A multiplex PCR was then performed as the second round. In TCRdb, the multiplex PCR reads were re-called with MiXCR into one record per CDR3 protein. The table includes around 1.1 million distinct CDR3 sequences, approximately 35% detected once. Germline V gene sequence: CDR1 ENHRY, CDR2 SYGVKD. The CDR3 loop spans 12 amino acids. Trimming stripped 6 bases from V and 2 bases from J, with 7 bases between.

The sequence came from an adult man with Graves' hyperthyroidism. Sequenced material: peripheral blood or thyroid tissue (not recorded which). The V and J genes are TRBV10-3 and TRBJ2-5, with unresolved D. CDR3 in DNA: TGTGCCATCAGCGTAAGACAAGAGACCCAGTACTTC. Its protein is CAISVRQETQYF.